Below, one T cell receptor beta chain is given with its context. What it recognizes is unknown. cDNA serving as the sequencing template came from extracted, reverse transcribed RNA. Using immunoSEQ multiplex PCR, the repertoire was profiled, and TCRdb retains in-frame clones only, with some absent. Of about 42,000 clones in the sample, about three fifths are singletons; the top ten hold about 20%. These data are taken from a study of CD8+ T cells in alopecia areata. Study at large: The protocol delivered tofacitinib for 6 to 18 months, then withdrew it for 6 months. Study outcomes and limitations: It was observed that many expanded lesional clones persisted in scalp and blood during tofacitinib.

Sample treatment: oral pan-JAK inhibitor, 5-10 mg twice daily. Collection of lesional scalp punch biopsies and peripheral blood was performed in alopecia areata patients. T lymphocytes (CD4+ and CD8+) were sorted from PBMCs. Trimming took off 0 bases at V and 5 bases at J, with 15 bases between the two ends. The length of the CDR3 is 15 residues. Per germline, CDR1 GTSNPN and CDR2 SVGIG (reference sequence). Sequencing was performed on CD8+ T cells sorted from blood, taken at week 4, from a patient treated with tofacitinib. This sequence was found in a human donor with alopecia areata. The rearrangement links TRBV30 to TRBJ2-3, with a weak D call TRBD2 (7 bases). CDR3 coding DNA: TGTGCCTGGAGTGTAACGGGGGGCAGGGGAGATACGCAGTATTTT. Protein: CAWSVTGGRGDTQYF.